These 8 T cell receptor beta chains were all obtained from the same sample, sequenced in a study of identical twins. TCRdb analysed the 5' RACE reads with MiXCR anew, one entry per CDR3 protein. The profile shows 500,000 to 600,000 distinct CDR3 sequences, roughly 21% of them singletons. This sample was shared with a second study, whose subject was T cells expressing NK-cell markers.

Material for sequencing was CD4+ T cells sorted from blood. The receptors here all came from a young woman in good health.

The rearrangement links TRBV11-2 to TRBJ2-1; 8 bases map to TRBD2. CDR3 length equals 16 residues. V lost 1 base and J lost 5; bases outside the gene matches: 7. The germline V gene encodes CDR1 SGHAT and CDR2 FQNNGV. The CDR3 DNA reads TGTGCCAGCAGCTTAGGTCCAGCGGGAGTACACAATGAGCAGTTCTTC. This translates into CASSLGPAGVHNEQFF.

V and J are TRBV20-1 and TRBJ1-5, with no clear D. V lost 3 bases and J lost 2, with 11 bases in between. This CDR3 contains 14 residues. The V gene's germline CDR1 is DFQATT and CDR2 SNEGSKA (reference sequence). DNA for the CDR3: TGCAGTGCTAGTTTGCGGGCTGGCAATCAGCCCCAGCATTTT. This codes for CSASLRAGNQPQHF.

DNA of the CDR3: TGCGCCAGCAGCTTGATGGGGCCCGTGGGTTCCTCTAACTATGGCTACACCTTC. Its protein is CASSLMGPVGSSNYGYTF. V and J are TRBV5-1 and TRBJ1-2, with D perhaps TRBD1 (5 bases). The germline V gene encodes CDR1 SGHRS and CDR2 YFSETQ. The V end was cut by 1 base, the J end by 0 bases, with 19 bases between. The CDR3 is 18 residues long.

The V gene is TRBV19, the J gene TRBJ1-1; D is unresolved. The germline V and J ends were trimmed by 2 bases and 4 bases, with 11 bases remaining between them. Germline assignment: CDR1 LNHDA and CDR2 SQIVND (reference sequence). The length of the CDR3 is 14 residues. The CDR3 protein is CASSITGIPTEAFF. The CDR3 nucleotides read TGTGCCAGTAGTATAACGGGCATACCCACTGAAGCTTTCTTT.

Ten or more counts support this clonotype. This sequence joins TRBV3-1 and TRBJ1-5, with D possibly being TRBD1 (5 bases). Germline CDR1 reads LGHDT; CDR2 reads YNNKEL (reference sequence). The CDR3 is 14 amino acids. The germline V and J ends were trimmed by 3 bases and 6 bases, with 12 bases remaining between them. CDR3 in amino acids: CASSHQGSGQPQHF. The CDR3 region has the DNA TGTGCCAGCAGCCACCAGGGTAGCGGTCAGCCCCAGCATTTT.

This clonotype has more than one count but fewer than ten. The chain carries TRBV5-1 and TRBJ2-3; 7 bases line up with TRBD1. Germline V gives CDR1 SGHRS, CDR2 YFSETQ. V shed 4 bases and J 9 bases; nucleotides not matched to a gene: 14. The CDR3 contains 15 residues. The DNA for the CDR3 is TGCGCCAGCAGCCCAACGGGTCTAGGGGGCGAGACGCAGTATTTT. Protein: CASSPTGLGGETQYF.

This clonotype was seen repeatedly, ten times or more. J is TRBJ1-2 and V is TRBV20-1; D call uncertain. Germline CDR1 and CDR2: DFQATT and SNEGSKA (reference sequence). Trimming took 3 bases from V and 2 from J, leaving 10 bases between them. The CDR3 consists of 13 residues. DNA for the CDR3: TGCAGTGCTAGTATGGACGGGAACTATGGCTACACCTTC. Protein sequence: CSASMDGNYGYTF.

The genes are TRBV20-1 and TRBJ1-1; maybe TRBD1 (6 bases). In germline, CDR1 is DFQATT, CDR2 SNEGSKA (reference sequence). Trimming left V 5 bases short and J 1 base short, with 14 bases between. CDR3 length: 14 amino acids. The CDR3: CSASRTDQNTEAFF. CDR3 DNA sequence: TGCAGTGCTTCACGGACAGACCAGAACACTGAAGCTTTCTTT.